The 22 T cell receptor beta chains below were found in one sample sequenced in a study of blood T cell repertoires in COVID-19. Repertoires were generated with immunoSEQ multiplex PCR, while TCRdb's copy carries only in-frame clones and drops some. This table has about 260,000 clones, less than 90% appearing once. Sample: PBMCs or T cells enriched from blood (not recorded which). The receptors stem from a woman aged 45-60 years who had recovered from COVID-19.

The chain recombines TRBV18 with TRBJ1-1, with D hard to call. This CDR3 spans 15 amino acids. Germline CDR1 KGHSH, CDR2 LQKENI. Trimming removed 1 base at V and 5 bases at J, with 14 bases between. CDR3 bases: TGTGCCAGCTCACCACGCCGGGGATCTGGAACTGAAGCTTTCTTT. Translation: CASSPRRGSGTEAFF.

V gene TRBV6-5 combines with J gene TRBJ1-4, with 9 bases lining up with TRBD1. J was trimmed by 4 bases and V by 7 bases; bases with no gene match: 7. The CDR3 is 15 amino acids. In germline, CDR1 is MNHEY, CDR2 SVGAGI. CDR3 sequence: CASKPTGGVNEKLFF. CDR3 coding DNA: TGTGCCAGCAAACCGACAGGGGGAGTTAATGAAAAACTGTTTTTT.

This clone was detected only a few times. J is TRBJ2-7 and V is TRBV6-6; TRBD2 aligns across 7 bases. CDR1 MNHNY and CDR2 SVGAGI come from the germline V gene (reference sequence). This CDR3 spans 14 amino acids. The ends lost 0 bases at V and 5 bases at J; junction bases unmatched: 4. CDR3 loop: CASSYSTSADEQYF. DNA of the CDR3: TGTGCCAGCAGTTACTCCACTAGCGCAGACGAGCAGTACTTC.

V and J are TRBV27 and TRBJ1-1; 7 nucleotides match TRBD1. Germline-derived CDR1 and CDR2 are MNHEY and SMNVEV (reference sequence). This CDR3 spans 14 amino acids. The V gene end was trimmed by 6 bases and the J gene end by 5 bases; junction bases not matched to a gene: 9. CDR3 region: CASRVRQGGTEAFF. The CDR3 nucleotides read TGTGCCAGCAGGGTTAGACAGGGAGGAACTGAAGCTTTCTTT.

The J gene is TRBJ2-7, the V gene TRBV5-1; the match to TRBD2 covers 9 bases. The CDR3 is made up of 15 amino acids. Trimming at V came to 4 bases and at J to 4 bases, leaving 9 bases not matched to a gene. Germline V gene data show CDR1 as SGHRS and CDR2 as YFSETQ. The CDR3 region is CASSVLSGREYEQYF. CDR3 nucleotide sequence: TGCGCCAGCAGCGTCCTTAGCGGGAGAGAATACGAGCAGTACTTC.

The genes are TRBV10-3 and TRBJ1-4; D not certain. The CDR3 runs to 14 residues. V lost 10 bases and J 0 bases, leaving 12 bases between the germline ends. Germline CDR1 is ENHRY and CDR2 is SYGVKD. CDR3 bases: TGTGCCACTTCCCTCGGTACAACTAATGAAAAACTGTTTTTT. Translation: CATSLGTTNEKLFF.

This rearrangement joins TRBV24-1 to TRBJ2-2; TRBD2 matches 8 bases. CDR1 and CDR2 from the germline V gene are KGHDR and SFDVKD. The CDR3 loop spans 15 amino acids. With 6 bases clipped from V and 2 bases from J, the junction kept 4 bases outside the gene matches. The CDR3 loop reads CATSREGVNTGELFF. The CDR3 DNA is TGTGCCACCAGTCGGGAGGGGGTAAACACCGGGGAGCTGTTTTTT.

The gene calls are TRBV28 and TRBJ2-4; 8 bases line up with TRBD2. CDR3 length: 15 amino acids. Per germline, CDR1 MDHEN and CDR2 SYDVKM. V lost 5 bases, J lost 2 bases, and 5 bases stayed unmatched. Here the CDR3 DNA reads TGTGCCAGCAGTGAAGCGGGAGTTACCAAAAACATTCAGTACTTC. Its protein product is CASSEAGVTKNIQYF.

CDR3 protein: CSVEGPRGTEAFF. The CDR3 coding sequence is TGCAGCGTGGAGGGACCAAGGGGCACTGAAGCTTTCTTT. This chain connects TRBV29-1 to TRBJ1-1; tentative D call: TRBD1 (5 bases). V shed 6 bases and J shed 4 bases, with 15 bases lying between them. The germline CDR1 and CDR2 sequences are SQVTM and ANQGSEA. This CDR3 is 13 amino acids long.

At least ten counts were recorded for this clone. The CDR3 sequence: CASQLGTGTGANVLTF. The CDR3 DNA is TGTGCCAGCCAACTTGGGACAGGGACCGGGGCCAACGTCCTGACTTTC. The rearrangement links TRBV5-4 to TRBJ2-6, with TRBD1 identical over 9 bases. The germline V gene has CDR1 SGHNT and CDR2 YYREEE (reference sequence). There are 16 residues in the CDR3. V was clipped by 7 bases and J by 4 bases; unmatched bases: 9.

Worth noting for this clone: The junction departs from germline at one end; a sequencing error may be responsible. This chain uses TRBV2 with TRBJ2-7; D may be TRBD1 (6 bases). The CDR3 is 12 amino acids. Germline lookup yields CDR1 SNHLY and CDR2 FYNNEI. CDR3 DNA: TGTGCCAGCAGTGAGATGCCGGACAGCCCGCACTTC. Protein product: CASSEMPDSPHF.

The chain joins TRBV10-3 to TRBJ2-7; 12 bases agree with TRBD2. Looked up from germline, CDR1 is ENHRY and CDR2 is SYGVKD. V dropped 2 bases and J dropped 4; count of bases not matched to a gene: 6. This CDR3 comprises 16 residues. CDR3 residues: CAISEKGLAGGYEQYF. In nucleotides, the CDR3 is TGTGCCATCAGTGAGAAGGGTCTAGCGGGAGGGTACGAGCAGTACTTC.

This chain uses TRBV11-2 with TRBJ2-7; 9 bases are shared with TRBD2. CDR3 size: 14 residues. V was pared by 10 bases and J by 2 bases, with 9 bases of the junction left unmatched. CDR1 is SGHAT and CDR2 is FQNNGV in the germline V gene. CDR3 DNA sequence: TGTGCCACTAGCTTGGCTAGCGGGACCTACGAGCAGTACTTC. It is translated as CATSLASGTYEQYF.

The rearrangement links TRBV28 to TRBJ2-7, with D possibly matching TRBD1 (5 bases). The germline V gene has CDR1 MDHEN and CDR2 SYDVKM. The CDR3 totals 15 residues. The V end was cut by 5 bases, the J end by 3 bases, with 17 bases between. Written as DNA, the CDR3 is TGTGCCAGCAGTACCTTAATGATAGGGGTCTACGAGCAGTACTTC. Residues: CASSTLMIGVYEQYF.

The chain links TRBV6-2 or TRBV6-3 to TRBJ1-1; 8 bases align to TRBD1. The germline CDR1 and CDR2 sequences are MNHEY and SVGEGT. The trim removed 6 bases at V and 5 bases at J, leaving 8 bases unmatched. This CDR3 contains 14 residues. DNA of the CDR3: TGTGCCAGCAGCCCGGACAGGGTGAGGACTGAAGCTTTCTTT. It is translated as CASSPDRVRTEAFF.

The chain carries TRBV7-9 and TRBJ2-7, with D hard to call. The CDR3 has 12 amino acids. Trimming removed 5 bases from V and 3 bases from J, with 8 bases in between. In germline, CDR1 is SEHNR, CDR2 FQNEAQ (reference sequence). CDR3 protein: CASSEENYEQYF. Written as DNA, the CDR3 is TGTGCCAGCAGCGAAGAGAACTACGAGCAGTACTTC.

This chain connects TRBV7-9 to TRBJ1-6; no reliable D call. The germline V gene has CDR1 SEHNR and CDR2 FQNEAQ (reference sequence). V was shortened by 8 bases and J by 6 bases, with 8 bases between the two germline ends. The CDR3 spans 12 residues. The CDR3 here is CASGPVNSPLHF. CDR3 nucleotides: TGTGCCAGCGGGCCAGTTAATTCACCCCTCCACTTT.

The chain links TRBV7-9 to TRBJ1-2, with D unclear. V was clipped by 0 bases and J by 6 bases, with 11 bases between them. Looked up from germline, CDR1 is SEHNR and CDR2 is FQNEAQ (reference sequence). The CDR3 sequence is 14 residues long. In DNA, the CDR3 is TGTGCCAGCAGCTTAGCAGGCGGGGTTGATGGCTACACCTTC. Translation: CASSLAGGVDGYTF.

The J gene is TRBJ1-3, the V gene TRBV12-3 or TRBV12-4, with D tentatively TRBD1 (5 bases). This CDR3 is 13 amino acids long. V was shortened by 4 bases and J by 4 bases, with 8 bases between the two germline ends. DNA of the CDR3: TGTGCCAGCAGTTCAGGGAACGGAAACACCATATATTTT. Translated, it gives CASSSGNGNTIYF.

This clone turned up a few times. At one boundary the junction diverges from the germline segment, which might be a read error. This chain joins TRBV2 and TRBJ1-6; possible D gene TRBD1, 6 bases. In germline, CDR1 is SNHLY, CDR2 FYNNEI. The CDR3 loop spans 15 amino acids. DNA of the CDR3: TGTGCCAGCAGATCGGCCGGGACATATAGTTCACCCCTCCACTTT. Its translation is CASRSAGTYSSPLHF.

This clone was seen once. The chain recombines TRBV5-8 with TRBJ2-1; D unresolved. V was clipped by 9 bases and J by 5 bases, with 18 bases between them. The CDR3 contains 14 residues. CDR1 is SGHTS and CDR2 is YDEGEE in the germline V gene. The DNA of the CDR3 is TGTGCCAACTCCCGGGTGTTTAGAAACAATGAGCAGTTCTTC. Residues: CANSRVFRNNEQFF.

The chain carries TRBV7-6 and TRBJ2-5, with TRBD1 matching over 10 bases. Germline trimming cut 5 bases from V and 5 bases from J; bases unmatched to any gene: 8. Per germline, CDR1 SGHVS and CDR2 FNYEAQ. The CDR3 contains 15 residues. CDR3 loop: CASSIRDRGFETQYF. CDR3 in DNA: TGTGCCAGCAGCATCCGGGACAGGGGTTTTGAGACCCAGTACTTC.